This T cell receptor (beta chain) was retrieved from a study of T cells in tuberculosis. Study overall: T cells were selected with CD1B tetramers loaded with glucose monomycolate.

Of note for this clone: Its ends do not fully match the called genes, so a read error is possible.

Only in-frame clones appear in the TCRdb table, and some are missing; sequencing was by immunoSEQ multiplex PCR. The sample yields 70,000 to 95,000 clones, approximately 91% seen once. After thawing and overnight rest, PBMC were stained with GMM-loaded CD1B tetramer, viability dye and anti-CD3 for sorting. C32 glucose monomycolate from Rhodococcus equi was loaded onto the CD1B tetramers. Germline V gene lookup returns CDR1 ENHRY and CDR2 SYGVKD. This CDR3 has 9 residues. Sequenced material: CD1b-GMM tetramer-negative cells sorted from PBMCs. This sequence was found in an adult woman with latent tuberculosis. This chain links TRBV10-3 with TRBJ2-5; 8 bases fit TRBD2. The CDR3 region has the DNA TGCCGCGGGAGGGAGACCCAGTACTTC. This sequence encodes CRGRETQYF.